This T cell receptor beta chain comes out of a study of T cell repertoires in cytomegalovirus infection. Study in general: CMV epitopes used comprised recently identified HLA-C-restricted ones and well-studied HLA-B-restricted ones.

Regarding this clonotype: No antigen is known for it.

Germline V gives CDR1 SGHVS, CDR2 FNYEAQ. The CDR3 sequence is 15 residues long. The junction had 7 bases not matched to a gene; V was cut back by 4 bases and J by 7 bases. TCRdb independently ran MiXCR on the reads; one entry per CDR3 protein. The data contain fewer than 1,000,000 distinct CDR3 sequences, roughly 31% of them seen just once; the ten biggest clones take up over 12%. V is TRBV7-6 and J is TRBJ1-2, with 12 bases lining up with TRBD1. This specimen was cultured CD8+ T cells from PBMCs, taken from culture after CMV antigen stimulation. The receptor was derived from a human donor in good health (CMV status not recorded). Some clones in this sample may be carry-over from other donors' samples. The CDR3 coding sequence is TGTGCCAGCAGCTCCGGGACAGGGGGCACTGGTGGCTACACCTTC. Its protein product is CASSSGTGGTGGYTF.